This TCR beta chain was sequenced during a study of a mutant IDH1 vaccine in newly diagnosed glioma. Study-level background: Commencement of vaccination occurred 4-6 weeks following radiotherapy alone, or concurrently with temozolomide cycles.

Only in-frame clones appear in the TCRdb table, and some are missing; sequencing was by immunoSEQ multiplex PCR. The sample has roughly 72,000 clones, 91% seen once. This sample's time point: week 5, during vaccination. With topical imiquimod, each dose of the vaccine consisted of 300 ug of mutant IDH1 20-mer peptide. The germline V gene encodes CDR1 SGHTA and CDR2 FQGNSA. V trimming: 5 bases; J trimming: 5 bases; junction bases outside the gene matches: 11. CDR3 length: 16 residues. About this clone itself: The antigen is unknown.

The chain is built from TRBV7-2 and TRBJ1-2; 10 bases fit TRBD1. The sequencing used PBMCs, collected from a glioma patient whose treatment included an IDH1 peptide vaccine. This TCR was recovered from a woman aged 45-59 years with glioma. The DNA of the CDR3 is TGTGCCAGCAGCAATATACAGACAGGGGGCGGATATGGCTACACCTTC. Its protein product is CASSNIQTGGGYGYTF.